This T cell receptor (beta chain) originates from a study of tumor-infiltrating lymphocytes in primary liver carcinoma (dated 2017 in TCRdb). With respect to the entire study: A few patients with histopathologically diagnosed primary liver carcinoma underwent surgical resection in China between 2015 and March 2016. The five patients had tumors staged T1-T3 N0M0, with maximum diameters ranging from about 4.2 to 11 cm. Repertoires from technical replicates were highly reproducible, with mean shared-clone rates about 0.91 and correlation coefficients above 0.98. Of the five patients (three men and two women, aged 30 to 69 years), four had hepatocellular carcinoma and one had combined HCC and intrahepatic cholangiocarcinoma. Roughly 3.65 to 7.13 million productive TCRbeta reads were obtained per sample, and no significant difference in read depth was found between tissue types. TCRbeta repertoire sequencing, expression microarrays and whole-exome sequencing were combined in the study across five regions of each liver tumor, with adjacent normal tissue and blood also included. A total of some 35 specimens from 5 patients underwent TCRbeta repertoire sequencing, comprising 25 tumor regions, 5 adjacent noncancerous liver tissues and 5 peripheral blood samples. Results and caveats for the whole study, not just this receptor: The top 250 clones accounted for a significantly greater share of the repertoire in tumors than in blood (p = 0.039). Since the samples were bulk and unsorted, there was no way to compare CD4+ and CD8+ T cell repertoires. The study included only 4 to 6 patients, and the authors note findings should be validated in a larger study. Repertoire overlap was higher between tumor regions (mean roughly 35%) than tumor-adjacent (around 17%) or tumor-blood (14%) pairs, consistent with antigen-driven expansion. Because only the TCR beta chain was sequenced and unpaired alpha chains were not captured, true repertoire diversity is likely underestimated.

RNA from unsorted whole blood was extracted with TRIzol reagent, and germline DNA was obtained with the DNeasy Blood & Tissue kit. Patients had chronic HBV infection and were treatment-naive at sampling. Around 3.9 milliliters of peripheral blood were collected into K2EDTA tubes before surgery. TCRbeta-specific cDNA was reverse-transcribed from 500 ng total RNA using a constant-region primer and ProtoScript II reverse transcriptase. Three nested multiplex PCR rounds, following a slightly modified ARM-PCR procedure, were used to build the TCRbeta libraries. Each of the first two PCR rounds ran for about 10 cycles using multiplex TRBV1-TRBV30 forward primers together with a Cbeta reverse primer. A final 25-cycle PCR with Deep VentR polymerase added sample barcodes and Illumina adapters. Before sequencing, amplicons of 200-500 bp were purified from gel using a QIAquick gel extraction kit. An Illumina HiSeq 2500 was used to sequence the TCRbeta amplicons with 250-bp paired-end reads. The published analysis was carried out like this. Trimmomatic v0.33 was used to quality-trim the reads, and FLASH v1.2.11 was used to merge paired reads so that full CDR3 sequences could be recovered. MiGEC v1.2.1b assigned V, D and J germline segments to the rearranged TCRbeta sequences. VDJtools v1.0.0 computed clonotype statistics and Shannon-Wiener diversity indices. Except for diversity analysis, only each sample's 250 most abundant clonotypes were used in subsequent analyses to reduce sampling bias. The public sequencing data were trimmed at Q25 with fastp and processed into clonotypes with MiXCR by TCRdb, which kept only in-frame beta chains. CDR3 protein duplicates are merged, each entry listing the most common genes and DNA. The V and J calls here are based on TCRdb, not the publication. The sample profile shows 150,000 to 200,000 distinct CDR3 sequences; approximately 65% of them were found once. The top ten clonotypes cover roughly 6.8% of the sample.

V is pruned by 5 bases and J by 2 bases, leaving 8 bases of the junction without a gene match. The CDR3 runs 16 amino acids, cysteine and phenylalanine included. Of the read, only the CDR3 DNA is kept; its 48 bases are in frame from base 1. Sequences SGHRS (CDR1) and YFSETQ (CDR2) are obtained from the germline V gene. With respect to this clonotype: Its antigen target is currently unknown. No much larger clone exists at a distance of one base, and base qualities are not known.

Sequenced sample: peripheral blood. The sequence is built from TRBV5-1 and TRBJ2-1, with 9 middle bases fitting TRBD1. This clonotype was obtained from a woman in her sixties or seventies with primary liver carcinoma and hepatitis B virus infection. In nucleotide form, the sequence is TGCGCCAGCAGTGCCGACAGGGGGTTAGCCTACAATGAGCAGTTCTTC. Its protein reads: CASSADRGLAYNEQFF.